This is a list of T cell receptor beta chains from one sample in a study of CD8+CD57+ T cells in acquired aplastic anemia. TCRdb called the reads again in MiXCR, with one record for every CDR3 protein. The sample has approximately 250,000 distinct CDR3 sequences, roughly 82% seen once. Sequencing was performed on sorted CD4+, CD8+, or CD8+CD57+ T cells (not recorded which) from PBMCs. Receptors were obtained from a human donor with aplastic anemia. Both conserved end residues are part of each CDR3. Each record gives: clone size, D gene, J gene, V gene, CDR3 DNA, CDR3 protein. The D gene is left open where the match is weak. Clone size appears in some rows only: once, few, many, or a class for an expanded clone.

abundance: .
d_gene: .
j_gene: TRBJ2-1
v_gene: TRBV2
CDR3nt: TGTGCCAGCAGTCCGGCGTCGTTCTGGAATGAGCACGACTTC
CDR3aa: CASSPASFWNEHDF

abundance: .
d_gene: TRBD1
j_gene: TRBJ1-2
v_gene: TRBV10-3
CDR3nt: TGTGCCATCAGGGGATCGACAGGGGAGTTCTTC
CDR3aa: CAIRGSTGEFF

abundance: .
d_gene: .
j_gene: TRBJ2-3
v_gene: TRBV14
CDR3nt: TGTGCCAGCAGCCACCGTTTGGGCACAGATACGCAGTATTTT
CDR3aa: CASSHRLGTDTQYF

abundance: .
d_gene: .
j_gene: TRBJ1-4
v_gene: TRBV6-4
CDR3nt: TGTGCCAGCAGGACACCGGGACGAGAACAAATTAATGAAAAACTGTTTTTT
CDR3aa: CASRTPGREQINEKLFF

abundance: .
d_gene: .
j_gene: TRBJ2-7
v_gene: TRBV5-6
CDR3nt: TGTGCCAGCAGCTGGGCAGGGTCCGAGCAGTACTTC
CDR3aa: CASSWAGSEQYF

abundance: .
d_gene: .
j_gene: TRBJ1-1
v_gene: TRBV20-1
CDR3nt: TGCAGTGCAAGGACAGACGGAACTGAAGCTTTCTTT
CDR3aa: CSARTDGTEAFF

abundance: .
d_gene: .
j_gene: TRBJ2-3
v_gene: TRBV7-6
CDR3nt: TGTGCCAGCAGCTTAGCCCCCGCTGCCGCTACGCAGTTTTTT
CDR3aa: CASSLAPAAATQFF

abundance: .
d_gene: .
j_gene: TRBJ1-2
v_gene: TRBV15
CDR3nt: TGTGCCACCAGCAGAGCAGGGGACTATGGCTACACCTTC
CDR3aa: CATSRAGDYGYTF

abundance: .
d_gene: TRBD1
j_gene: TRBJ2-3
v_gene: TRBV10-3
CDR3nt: TGTGCCATCAGTGAGCTTGCGGAACAGGGGAAAGAGACCCAGTATTTT
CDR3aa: CAISELAEQGKETQYF

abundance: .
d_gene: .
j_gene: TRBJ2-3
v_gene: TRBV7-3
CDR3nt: TGTGCTAGTAGGGACGGGGGCAGAGAACTGCAGTATTTT
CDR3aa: CASRDGGRELQYF

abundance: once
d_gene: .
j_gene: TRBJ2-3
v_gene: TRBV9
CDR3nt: TGTGCCAGCGGGTTCGCGGGCGGACCTGCTCCGCAGTATTTT
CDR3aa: CASGFAGGPAPQYF

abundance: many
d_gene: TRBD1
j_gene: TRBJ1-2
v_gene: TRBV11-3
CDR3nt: TGTGCCAGCAGCTTAGATCTGACAGGGCTCGTATATGGCTACACCTTC
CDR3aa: CASSLDLTGLVYGYTF

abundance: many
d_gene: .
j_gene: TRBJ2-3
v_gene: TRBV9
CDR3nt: TGTGCCAGCAGCGTAGAGGACTATCCCCTGGTGAACAATTTT
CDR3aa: CASSVEDYPLVNNF

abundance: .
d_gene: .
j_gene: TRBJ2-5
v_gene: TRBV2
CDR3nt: TGTGCCAGCGGCAGGGGCTCCAGCCAAACGCACCAGTTTTTC
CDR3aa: CASGRGSSQTHQFF

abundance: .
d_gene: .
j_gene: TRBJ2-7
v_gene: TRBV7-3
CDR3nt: TGTGCCAGCAGCCAAGGCCTTGCAGGTCACTACACCTTCTTC
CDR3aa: CASSQGLAGHYTFF

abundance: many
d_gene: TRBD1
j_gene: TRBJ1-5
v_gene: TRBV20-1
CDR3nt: TGCAGTGCCAGCAGGGGGGGCGGGGGCAATCAGCCCCAGCATTTT
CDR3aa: CSASRGGGGNQPQHF

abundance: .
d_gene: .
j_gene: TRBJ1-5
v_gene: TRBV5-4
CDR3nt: TGTGCCAGCAGGTTTACTAGCGGATATAGCAATCAGCCCCAGCATTTT
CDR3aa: CASRFTSGYSNQPQHF

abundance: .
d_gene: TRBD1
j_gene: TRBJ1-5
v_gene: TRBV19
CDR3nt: TGTGCCAGTAGTCCTGGGACAGCCATTAATCAGCCCCAGCATTTT
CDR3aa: CASSPGTAINQPQHF

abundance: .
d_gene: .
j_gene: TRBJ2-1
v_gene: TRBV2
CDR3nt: TGTGCCAGCAGTTCGACGTCGTTTTACAATGCGCAGTTCTTC
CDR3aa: CASSSTSFYNAQFF

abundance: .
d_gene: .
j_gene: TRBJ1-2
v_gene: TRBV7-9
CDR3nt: TGTGCCAGCAGCTTTCAAAGAAGCGGGCGCGTAGATGAGTACACCTTC
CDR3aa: CASSFQRSGRVDEYTF

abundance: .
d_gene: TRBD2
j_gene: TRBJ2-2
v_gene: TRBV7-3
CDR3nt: TGTGCCAGCAGTTCTAGCGGGACTTGG
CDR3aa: CASSSSGTW

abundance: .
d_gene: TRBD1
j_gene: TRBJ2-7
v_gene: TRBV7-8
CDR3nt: TGTGCCAGCAGCTTAATGGGGGACAGCCCCTACGAGCAGTACTTC
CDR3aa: CASSLMGDSPYEQYF

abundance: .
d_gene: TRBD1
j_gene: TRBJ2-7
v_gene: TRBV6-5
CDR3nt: TGTGCCAGCAGAAAGGGGACAGGCTACGAGCAGTACTTC
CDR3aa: CASRKGTGYEQYF

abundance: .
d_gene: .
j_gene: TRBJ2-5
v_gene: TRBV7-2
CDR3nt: TGTGCCAGCAGCCTAGCCCACGCGAGACCCCAGGCCGAGTACTTC
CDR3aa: CASSLAHARPQAEYF

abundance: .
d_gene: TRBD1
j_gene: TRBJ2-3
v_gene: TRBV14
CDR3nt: TGTGCCAGCAGCCATTGGGACAGGGGAGCAGATACGCAGTATTTT
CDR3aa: CASSHWDRGADTQYF

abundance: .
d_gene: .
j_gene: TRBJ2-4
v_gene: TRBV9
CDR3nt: TGTGCCAGCGGTGCGGCTGGGAACATTCAGTACTTC
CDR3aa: CASGAAGNIQYF

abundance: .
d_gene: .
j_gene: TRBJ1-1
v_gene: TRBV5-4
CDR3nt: TGTGCCAGCAGCTTAGACCACCCAGGGAACACTGAAGCTTTCTTT
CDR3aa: CASSLDHPGNTEAFF

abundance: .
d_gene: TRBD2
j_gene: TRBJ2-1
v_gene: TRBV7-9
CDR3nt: TGTGCCAGCAGCACGCCTAGCGGGACCTACAATGAGCAGTTCTTC
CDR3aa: CASSTPSGTYNEQFF

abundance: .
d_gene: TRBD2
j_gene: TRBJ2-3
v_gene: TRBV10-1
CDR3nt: TGCGCCAGCAGGGGAGGGTGGGGGGATACGCAGTATTTT
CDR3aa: CASRGGWGDTQYF

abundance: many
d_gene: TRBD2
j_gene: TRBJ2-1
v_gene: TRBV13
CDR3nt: TGTGCCAGCAGCTCAGCTAGCGGAGCCTACAATGAGCAGTTCTTC
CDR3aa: CASSSASGAYNEQFF

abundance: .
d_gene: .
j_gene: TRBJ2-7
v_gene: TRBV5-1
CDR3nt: TGCGCCAGCAGCTCCTCGGGACTCCTCTCCTACGAGCAGTACTTC
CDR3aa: CASSSSGLLSYEQYF

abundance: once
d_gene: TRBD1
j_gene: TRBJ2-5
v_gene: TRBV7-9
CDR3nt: TGTGCCAGCAGTCTGTCTAGGACAGGAAAAACTCTGGACTTC
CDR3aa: CASSLSRTGKTLDF

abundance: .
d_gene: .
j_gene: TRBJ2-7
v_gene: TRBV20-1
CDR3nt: TGCAGTGCTAGTCTGACAGAGAACGAGCAGTACTTC
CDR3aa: CSASLTENEQYF

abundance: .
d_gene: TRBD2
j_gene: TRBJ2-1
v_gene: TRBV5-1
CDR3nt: TGCGCCAGCAGACTCCCCGGGACTAGTTCCAATGAGCAGTTCTTC
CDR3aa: CASRLPGTSSNEQFF

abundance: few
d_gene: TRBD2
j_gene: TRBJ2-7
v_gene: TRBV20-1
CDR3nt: TGCAGTGCTAGCCCCTTAGCGGGGGGAACCTACGAGCAGTACTTC
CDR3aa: CSASPLAGGTYEQYF

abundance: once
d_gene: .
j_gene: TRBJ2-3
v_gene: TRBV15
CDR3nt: TGTGCCACCAGCGGGGGGGCCCGAGATTCGCAGTATTTT
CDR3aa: CATSGGARDSQYF

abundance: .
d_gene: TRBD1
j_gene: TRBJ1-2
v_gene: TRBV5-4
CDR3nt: TGTGCCACCAGTTTTACCAGGGGGACAGGGGGCCCTCCGGAGAGCTACACCTTC
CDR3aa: CATSFTRGTGGPPESYTF

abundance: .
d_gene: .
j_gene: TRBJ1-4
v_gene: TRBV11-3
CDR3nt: TGTGCCAGCAGCTTAGATCTGACAGTTGGGGGTGAAAAACTGTTTTTT
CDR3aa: CASSLDLTVGGEKLFF

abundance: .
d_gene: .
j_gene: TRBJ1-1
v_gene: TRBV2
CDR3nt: TGTGCCAGCAGTGTAGCAGGGGTCACTGAGCCTTTCTTC
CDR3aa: CASSVAGVTEPFF

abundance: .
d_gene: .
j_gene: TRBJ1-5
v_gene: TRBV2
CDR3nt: TGTGCCAGCAGTTTGGCGTGTAGTCATCATCCCCAGCATTTT
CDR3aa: CASSLACSHHPQHF

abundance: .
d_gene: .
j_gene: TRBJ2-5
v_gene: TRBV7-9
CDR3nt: TGTGCCAGCAGCCACCCCGTGATGGACGAGCAGTACTTCTACTTC
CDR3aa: CASSHPVMDEQYFYF

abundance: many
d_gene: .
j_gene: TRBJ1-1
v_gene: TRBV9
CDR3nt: TGTGCCAGCAGCGTAGGAGGGCGCACTGAAGCTTTCTTT
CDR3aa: CASSVGGRTEAFF